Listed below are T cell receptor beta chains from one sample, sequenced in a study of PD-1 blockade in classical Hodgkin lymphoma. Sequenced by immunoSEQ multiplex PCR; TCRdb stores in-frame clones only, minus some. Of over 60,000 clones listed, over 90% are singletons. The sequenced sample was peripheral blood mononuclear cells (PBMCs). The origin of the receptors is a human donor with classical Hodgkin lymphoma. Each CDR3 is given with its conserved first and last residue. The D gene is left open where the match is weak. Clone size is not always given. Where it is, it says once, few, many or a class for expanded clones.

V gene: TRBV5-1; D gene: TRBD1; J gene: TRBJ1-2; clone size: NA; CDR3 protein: CASSPGGANYGYTF; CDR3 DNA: TGCGCCAGCAGCCCAGGGGGCGCAAACTATGGCTACACCTTC
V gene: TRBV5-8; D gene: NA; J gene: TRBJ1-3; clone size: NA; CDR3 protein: CASSRIRGFQLGNTIYF; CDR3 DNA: TGTGCCAGCAGCCGGATTCGGGGGTTCCAACTCGGAAACACCATATATTTT
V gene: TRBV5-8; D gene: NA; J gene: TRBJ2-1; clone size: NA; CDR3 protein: CASSLLSLLDGGDEQFF; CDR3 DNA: TGTGCCAGCAGCTTGTTAAGTCTTTTAGACGGAGGTGATGAGCAGTTCTTC
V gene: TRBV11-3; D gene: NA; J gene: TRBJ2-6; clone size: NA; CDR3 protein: CASSLVGGSGANVLTF; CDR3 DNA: TGTGCCAGCAGCTTAGTTGGGGGCTCCGGGGCCAACGTCCTGACTTTC
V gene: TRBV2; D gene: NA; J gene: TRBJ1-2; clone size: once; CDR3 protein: CASRGEGRTNYGYTF; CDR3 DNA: TGTGCCAGCAGGGGGGAGGGGAGGACTAACTATGGCTACACCTTC
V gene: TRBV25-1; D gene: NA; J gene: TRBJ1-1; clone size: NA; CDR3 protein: CASSAQVGGGTEAFF; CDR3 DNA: TGTGCCAGCAGTGCCCAAGTGGGAGGGGGTACTGAAGCTTTCTTT
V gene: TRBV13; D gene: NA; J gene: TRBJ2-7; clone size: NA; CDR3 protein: CASSDDPAYEQYF; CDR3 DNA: TGTGCCAGCAGCGATGACCCGGCCTACGAGCAGTACTTC
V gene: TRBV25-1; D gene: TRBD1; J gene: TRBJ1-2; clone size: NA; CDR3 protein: CASREGARYGYTF; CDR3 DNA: TGTGCCAGCAGGGAGGGGGCGAGATATGGCTACACCTTC
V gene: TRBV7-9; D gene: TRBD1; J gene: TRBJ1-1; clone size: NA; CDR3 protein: CASSPPRDREYTEAFF; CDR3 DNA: TGTGCCAGCAGCCCACCCCGGGACAGGGAATATACTGAAGCTTTCTTT
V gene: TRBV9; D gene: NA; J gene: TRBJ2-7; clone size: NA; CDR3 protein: CASSVGGAPSYEQYF; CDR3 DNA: TGTGCCAGCAGCGTAGGCGGGGCTCCCTCCTACGAGCAGTACTTC
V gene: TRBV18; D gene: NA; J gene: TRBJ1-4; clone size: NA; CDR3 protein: CASSIKSGSSNEKLFF; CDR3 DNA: TGTGCCAGCTCAATCAAATCAGGCTCTTCTAATGAAAAACTGTTTTTT
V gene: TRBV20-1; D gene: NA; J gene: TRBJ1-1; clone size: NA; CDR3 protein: CSASRKSEAFF; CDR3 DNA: TGCAGTGCTAGTCGGAAAAGCGAAGCTTTCTTT
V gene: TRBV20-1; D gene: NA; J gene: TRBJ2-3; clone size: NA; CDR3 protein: CSVRPTDTQYF; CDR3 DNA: TGCAGTGTAAGACCGACAGATACGCAGTATTTT
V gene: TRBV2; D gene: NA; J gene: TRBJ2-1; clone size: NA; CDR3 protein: CASSDSGSSYNEQFF; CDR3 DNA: TGTGCCAGCAGTGATAGCGGAAGCTCCTACAATGAGCAGTTCTTC